Listed here are 10 T cell receptor beta chains from one sample, sequenced in a study of chemoradiotherapy in HPV16-positive cancers. Assay used: immunoSEQ multiplex PCR; TCRdb lists only in-frame clones, some missing. The sample carries about 20,000 clones, 75% to 90% recorded once. The sequenced sample was blood, obtained from a patient who underwent chemoradiotherapy. These receptors came from a human donor with HPV-associated anogenital cancer.

Notes on this clone: The same CDR3 arises from other DNA sequences in this sample as well. The gene calls are TRBV5-5 and TRBJ1-1; possible D gene TRBD1, 6 bases. V was cut by 2 bases and J by 1 base, with 9 bases left in between. The germline V gene has CDR1 SGHKS and CDR2 YYEKEE (reference sequence). The CDR3 covers 14 residues. The CDR3 region is CASSFRGQNTEAFF. The CDR3 nucleotides read TGTGCCAGCAGCTTCCGGGGACAGAACACTGAAGCTTTCTTT.

The V gene is TRBV15, the J gene TRBJ1-2; maybe TRBD1 (5 bases). The germline V gene has CDR1 LNHNV and CDR2 YYDKDF (reference sequence). V dropped 3 bases and J dropped 2 bases, with 10 bases sitting between them. The CDR3 spans 14 residues. CDR3 DNA: TGTGCCACCAGCAGGGCGGGGGGGAACTATGGCTACACCTTC. As protein: CATSRAGGNYGYTF.

CDR3 protein: CASSHERGSGIYEQYF. CDR3 DNA: TGTGCCAGCAGCCACGAGCGGGGCTCAGGGATATACGAGCAGTACTTC. The chain employs TRBV7-9 and TRBJ2-7, with 7 bases identical to TRBD2. There are 16 residues in the CDR3. Germline CDR1 SEHNR, CDR2 FQNEAQ (reference sequence). V was pared by 5 bases and J by 4 bases, with 14 bases of the junction left unmatched.

V gene TRBV6-6 combines with J gene TRBJ1-3, with D uncertain. V lost 2 bases and J lost 0, with 5 bases in between. Germline values: CDR1 MNHNY, CDR2 SVGAGI (reference sequence). This CDR3 comprises 14 residues. The chain's CDR3 is CASSYRDSGNTIYF. The CDR3 bases are TGTGCCAGCAGTTACAGGGACTCTGGAAACACCATATATTTT.

The chain is built from TRBV7-2 and TRBJ1-6; TRBD1 matches 8 bases. Germline CDR1 SGHTA, CDR2 FQGNSA. The V segment lost 6 bases and the J segment 9 bases; nucleotides outside the gene matches: 10. CDR3 length: 15 amino acids. CDR3: CASRNRQGIGSPLHF. CDR3 coding DNA: TGTGCCAGCAGAAACCGACAGGGGATTGGTTCACCCCTCCACTTT.

This chain uses TRBV19 with TRBJ2-7, with 7 bases aligning to TRBD2. The V segment lost 2 bases and the J segment 3 bases; nucleotides outside the gene matches: 7. The length of the CDR3 is 15 residues. CDR1 LNHDA and CDR2 SQIVND come from the germline V gene (reference sequence). The chain's CDR3 is CASSISRGGVYEQYF. CDR3 nucleotides: TGTGCCAGTAGTATATCTCGCGGGGGAGTCTACGAGCAGTACTTC.

V is TRBV27 and J is TRBJ2-7; possibly TRBD1 or TRBD2 for D (6 bases each). The CDR3 spans 14 residues. Germline CDR1 MNHEY, CDR2 SMNVEV (reference sequence). Trimming removed 3 bases from V and 2 bases from J, with 11 bases in between. In DNA form, the CDR3 reads TGTGCCAGCAGTTTGGCGGGACAACCCTACGAGCAGTACTTC. It specifies CASSLAGQPYEQYF.

With regard to this clone: An end of the junction differs from the germline gene, which may be a read error. V gene TRBV7-8 combines with J gene TRBJ1-6; 7 bases map to TRBD1. Per the germline V gene, CDR1 is SGHVS and CDR2 is FQNEAQ. The length of the CDR3 is 14 residues. The CDR3 sequence is CVSSFRQGYSPLHF. The CDR3 DNA follows: TGTGTCAGCAGCTTCAGACAGGGATATTCACCCCTCCACTTT.

In its sample, this clone was seen once. The rearrangement links TRBV30 to TRBJ2-2; 7 nucleotides match TRBD1. CDR1 is GTSNPN, CDR2 SVGIG, per germline (reference sequence). This CDR3 spans 14 amino acids. J lost 4 bases, V lost 5 bases, and 7 bases had no gene match. The CDR3 region has the DNA TGTGCCTGGGAGACAGGGTCTGGCACCGGGGAGCTGTTTTTT. It yields the protein CAWETGSGTGELFF.

The chain has TRBV5-1 and TRBJ2-3; D remains unclear. The CDR3 is made up of 14 amino acids. Germline loops: CDR1 SGHRS, CDR2 YFSETQ. Trimming left V 9 bases short and J 0 bases short, with 14 bases between. The CDR3: CATFSGVSTDTQYF. Here the CDR3 DNA reads TGCGCCACCTTCTCTGGGGTTAGCACAGATACGCAGTATTTT.